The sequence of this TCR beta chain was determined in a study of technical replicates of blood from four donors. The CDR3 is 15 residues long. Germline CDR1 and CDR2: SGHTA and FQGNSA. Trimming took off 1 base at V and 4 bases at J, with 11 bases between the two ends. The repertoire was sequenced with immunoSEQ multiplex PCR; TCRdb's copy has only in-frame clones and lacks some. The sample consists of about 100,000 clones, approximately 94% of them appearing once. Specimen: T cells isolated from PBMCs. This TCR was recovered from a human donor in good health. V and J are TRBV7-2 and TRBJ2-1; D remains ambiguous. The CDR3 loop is CASSLVANQYNEQFF. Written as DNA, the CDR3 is TGTGCCAGCAGCTTAGTGGCAAACCAGTACAATGAGCAGTTCTTC. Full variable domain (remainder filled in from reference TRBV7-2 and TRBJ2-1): GAGVSQSPSNKVTEKGKDVELRCDPISGHTALYWYRQSLGQGLEFLIYFQGNSAPDKSGLPSDRFSAERTGGSVSTLTIQRTQQEDSAVYLCASSLVANQYNEQFFGPGTRLTVL.